This T cell receptor (beta chain) stems from a study of Ad26.COV2.S vaccination and SARS-CoV-2 variants. Treatment specified: approximately 18 received Ad26.COV2.S at low or high dose, single or two shots; about 5 received placebo; per-sample allocation not given. Sampling was performed 63 days after the first vaccine or placebo injection. The method was immunoSEQ multiplex PCR; TCRdb's version includes in-frame clones alone and lacks a portion of them. The repertoire holds 450,000 to 550,000 clones, with roughly 87% as singletons. The V end was cut by 5 bases, the J end by 5 bases, with 10 bases between. The germline gives CDR1 SEHNR, CDR2 FQNEAQ (reference sequence). CDR3 length: 12 residues. This clone turned up a few times.

This sequence originates from a person aged 18-60 years who received the Ad26.COV2.S COVID-19 vaccine or a placebo. V and J are TRBV7-9 and TRBJ2-7; D call uncertain. The specimen was peripheral blood, collected in a trial of Ad26.COV2.S vaccine versus placebo. The CDR3 loop reads CASSQYYHEQYF. CDR3 nucleotide sequence: TGTGCCAGCAGCCAATACTACCACGAGCAGTACTTC. The full variable domain, in which reference TRBV7-9 and TRBJ2-7 provide the parts outside the CDR3, is DTGVSQNPRHKITKRGQNVTFRCDPISEHNRLYWYRQTLGQGPEFLTYFQNEAQLEKSRLLSDRFSAERPKGSFSTLEIQRTEQGDSAMYLCASSQYYHEQYFGPGTRLTVT.